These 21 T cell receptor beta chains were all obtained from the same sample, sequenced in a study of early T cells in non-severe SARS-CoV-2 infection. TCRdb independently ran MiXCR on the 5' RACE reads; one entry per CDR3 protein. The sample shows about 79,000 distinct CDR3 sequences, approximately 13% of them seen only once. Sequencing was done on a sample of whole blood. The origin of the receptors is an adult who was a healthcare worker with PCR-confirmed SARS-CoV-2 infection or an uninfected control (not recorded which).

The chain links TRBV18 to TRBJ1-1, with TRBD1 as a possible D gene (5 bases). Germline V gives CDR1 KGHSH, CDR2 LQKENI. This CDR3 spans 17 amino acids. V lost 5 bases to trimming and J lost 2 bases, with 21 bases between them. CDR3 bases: TGTGCCAGCTCAACCTATACCAGGGTTCTGGGTAACACTGAAGCTTTCTTT. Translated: CASSTYTRVLGNTEAFF. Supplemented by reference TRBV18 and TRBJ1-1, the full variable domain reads NAGVMQNPRHLVRRRGQEARLRCSPMKGHSHVYWYRQLPEEGLKFMVYLQKENIIDESGMPKERFSAEFPKEGPSILRIQQVVRGDSAAYFCASSTYTRVLGNTEAFFGQGTRLTVV.

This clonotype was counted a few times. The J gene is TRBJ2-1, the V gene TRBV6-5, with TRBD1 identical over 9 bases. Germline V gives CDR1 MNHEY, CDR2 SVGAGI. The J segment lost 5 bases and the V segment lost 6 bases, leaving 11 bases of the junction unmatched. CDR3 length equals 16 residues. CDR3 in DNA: TGTGCCAGCAGGTCCTCCGGGACAGGGCCCGACAATGAGCAGTTCTTC. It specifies CASRSSGTGPDNEQFF.

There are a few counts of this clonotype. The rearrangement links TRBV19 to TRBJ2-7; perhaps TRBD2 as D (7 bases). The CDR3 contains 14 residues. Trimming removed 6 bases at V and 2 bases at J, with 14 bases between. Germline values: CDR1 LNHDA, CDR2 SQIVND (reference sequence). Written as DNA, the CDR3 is TGTGCCAGTAGAGCAGCGGGACAACCCTACGAGCAGTACTTC. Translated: CASRAAGQPYEQYF.

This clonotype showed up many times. CDR3 bases: TGTGCCAGCTCACCGGGACTCCAATACGAGCAGTACTTC. Translating it yields CASSPGLQYEQYF. The chain combines TRBV18 with TRBJ2-7; weak D call: TRBD2 (6 bases). The CDR3 spans 13 residues. V lost 3 bases, J lost 4 bases, and 10 bases lay in between. Germline CDR1 and CDR2: KGHSH and LQKENI.

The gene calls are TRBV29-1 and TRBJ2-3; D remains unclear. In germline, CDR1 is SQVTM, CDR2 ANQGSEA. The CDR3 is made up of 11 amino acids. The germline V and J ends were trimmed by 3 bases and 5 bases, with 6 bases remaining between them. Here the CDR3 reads CSVDLLDTQYF. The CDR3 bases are TGCAGCGTTGATTTGTTAGATACGCAGTATTTT.

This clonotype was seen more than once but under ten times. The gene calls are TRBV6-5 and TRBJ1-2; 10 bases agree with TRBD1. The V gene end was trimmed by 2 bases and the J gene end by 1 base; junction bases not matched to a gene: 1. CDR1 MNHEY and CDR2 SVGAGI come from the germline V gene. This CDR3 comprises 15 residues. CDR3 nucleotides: TGTGCCAGCAGTTACAGGGACAGGGGTAACTATGGCTACACCTTC. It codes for CASSYRDRGNYGYTF.

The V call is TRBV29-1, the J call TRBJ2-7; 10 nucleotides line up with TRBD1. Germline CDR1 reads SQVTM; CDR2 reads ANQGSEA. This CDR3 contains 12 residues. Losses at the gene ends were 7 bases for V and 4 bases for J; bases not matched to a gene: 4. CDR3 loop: CSGTGQGYEQYF. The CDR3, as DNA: TGCAGCGGGACGGGACAGGGGTACGAGCAGTACTTC.

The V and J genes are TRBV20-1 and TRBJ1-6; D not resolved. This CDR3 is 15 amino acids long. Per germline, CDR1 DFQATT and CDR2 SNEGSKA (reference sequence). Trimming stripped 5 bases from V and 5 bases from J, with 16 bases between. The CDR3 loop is CSAASVLRDNSPLHF. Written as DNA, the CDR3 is TGCAGTGCTGCCTCGGTACTCCGGGATAATTCACCCCTCCACTTT.

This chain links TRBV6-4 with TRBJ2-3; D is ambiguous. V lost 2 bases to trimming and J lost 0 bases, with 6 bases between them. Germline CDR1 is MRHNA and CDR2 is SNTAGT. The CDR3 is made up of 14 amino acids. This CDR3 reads CASSDGRSTDTQYF. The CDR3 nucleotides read TGTGCCAGCAGTGACGGACGGAGCACAGATACGCAGTATTTT.

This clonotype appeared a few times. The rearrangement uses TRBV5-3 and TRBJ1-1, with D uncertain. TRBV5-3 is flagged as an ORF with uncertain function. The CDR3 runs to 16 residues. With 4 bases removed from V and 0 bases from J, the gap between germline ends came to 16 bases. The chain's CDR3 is CARSPPGPEMNTEAFF. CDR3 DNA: TGTGCCAGAAGCCCGCCTGGTCCTGAGATGAACACTGAAGCTTTCTTT.

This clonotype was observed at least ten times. CDR3 in amino acids: CASSAGANQPQHF. In DNA form, the CDR3 reads TGTGCCAGTAGTGCGGGGGCTAATCAGCCCCAGCATTTT. The V call is TRBV19, the J call TRBJ1-5, with D possibly TRBD1 on 6 matching bases. The V gene lost 5 bases and the J gene lost 4 bases, with 9 bases spanning the gap. The CDR3 runs 13 residues. CDR1 is LNHDA, CDR2 SQIVND, per germline (reference sequence).

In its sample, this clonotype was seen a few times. Here the CDR3 reads CASSLGVSQGYDEQFF. CDR3 sequence (DNA): TGCGCCAGCAGCTTGGGGGTCAGCCAGGGGTATGATGAGCAGTTCTTC. The chain recombines TRBV5-1 with TRBJ2-1, with a possible D match to TRBD1 (6 bases). The CDR3 covers 16 residues. V dropped 0 bases and J dropped 8 bases, with 18 bases sitting between them. In germline, CDR1 is SGHRS, CDR2 YFSETQ.

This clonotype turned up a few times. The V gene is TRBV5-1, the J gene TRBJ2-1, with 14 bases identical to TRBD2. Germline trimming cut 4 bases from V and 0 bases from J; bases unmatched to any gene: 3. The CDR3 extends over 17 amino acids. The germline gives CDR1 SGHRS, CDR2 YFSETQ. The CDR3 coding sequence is TGCGCCAGCAGCAGGACTAGCGGGGGGAGCTCCTACAATGAGCAGTTCTTC. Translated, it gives CASSRTSGGSSYNEQFF.

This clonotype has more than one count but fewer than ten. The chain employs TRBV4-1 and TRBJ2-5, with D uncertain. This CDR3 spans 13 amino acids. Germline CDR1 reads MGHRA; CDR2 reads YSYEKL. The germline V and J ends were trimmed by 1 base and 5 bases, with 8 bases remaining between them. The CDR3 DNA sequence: TGCGCCAGCAGCCAAGGATTTTGGGAGACCCAGTACTTC. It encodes CASSQGFWETQYF.

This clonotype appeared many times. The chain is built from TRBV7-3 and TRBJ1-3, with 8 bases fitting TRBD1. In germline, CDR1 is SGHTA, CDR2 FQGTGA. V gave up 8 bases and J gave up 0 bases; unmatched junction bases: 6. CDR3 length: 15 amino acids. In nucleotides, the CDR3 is TGTGCCAGCTCGGGACAGGCTCGCTCTGGAAACACCATATATTTT. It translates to CASSGQARSGNTIYF.

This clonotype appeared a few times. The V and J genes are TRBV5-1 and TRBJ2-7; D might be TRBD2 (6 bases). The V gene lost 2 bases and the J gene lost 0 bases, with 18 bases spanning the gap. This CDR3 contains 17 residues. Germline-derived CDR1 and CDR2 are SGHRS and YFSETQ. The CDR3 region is CASSFPPGRSDSYEQYF. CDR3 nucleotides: TGCGCCAGCAGCTTCCCTCCTGGGAGGAGCGACTCCTACGAGCAGTACTTC.

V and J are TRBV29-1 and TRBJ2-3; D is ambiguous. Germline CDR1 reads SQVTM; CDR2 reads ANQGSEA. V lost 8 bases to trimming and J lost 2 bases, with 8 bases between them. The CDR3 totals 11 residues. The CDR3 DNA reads TGCAGCTTCCTCCTCACAGATACGCAGTATTTT. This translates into CSFLLTDTQYF.

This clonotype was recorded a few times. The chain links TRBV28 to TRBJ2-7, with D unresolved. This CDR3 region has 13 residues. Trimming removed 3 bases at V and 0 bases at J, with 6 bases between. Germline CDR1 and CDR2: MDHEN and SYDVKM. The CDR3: CASSFTVSYEQYF. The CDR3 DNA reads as TGTGCCAGCAGTTTCACCGTCTCCTACGAGCAGTACTTC. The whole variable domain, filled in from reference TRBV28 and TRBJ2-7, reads DVKVTQSSRYLVKRTGEKVFLECVQDMDHENMFWYRQDPGLGLRLIYFSYDVKMKEKGDIPEGYSVSREKKERFSLILESASTNQTSMYLCASSFTVSYEQYFGPGTRLTVT.

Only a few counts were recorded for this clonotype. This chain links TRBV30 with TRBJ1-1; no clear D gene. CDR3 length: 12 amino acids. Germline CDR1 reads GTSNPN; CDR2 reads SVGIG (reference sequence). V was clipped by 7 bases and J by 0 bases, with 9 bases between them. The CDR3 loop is CAYSRVNTEAFF. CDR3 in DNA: TGTGCCTACTCGAGGGTGAACACTGAAGCTTTCTTT.

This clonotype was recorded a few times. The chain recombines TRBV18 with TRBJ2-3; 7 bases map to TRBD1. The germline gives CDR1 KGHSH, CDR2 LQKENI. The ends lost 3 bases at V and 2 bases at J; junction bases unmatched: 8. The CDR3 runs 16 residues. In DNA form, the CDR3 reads TGTGCCAGCTCACCCCCGGGACAGACGTTCACAGATACGCAGTATTTT. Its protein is CASSPPGQTFTDTQYF. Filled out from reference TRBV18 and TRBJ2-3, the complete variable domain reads NAGVMQNPRHLVRRRGQEARLRCSPMKGHSHVYWYRQLPEEGLKFMVYLQKENIIDESGMPKERFSAEFPKEGPSILRIQQVVRGDSAAYFCASSPPGQTFTDTQYFGPGTRLTVL.

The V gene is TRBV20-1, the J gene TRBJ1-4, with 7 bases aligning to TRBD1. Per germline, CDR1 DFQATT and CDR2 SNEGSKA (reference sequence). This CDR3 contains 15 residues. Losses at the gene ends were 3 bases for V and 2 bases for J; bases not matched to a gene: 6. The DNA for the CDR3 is TGCAGTGCTAGGCAGGGGGTGGTTACTAATGAAAAACTGTTTTTT. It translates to CSARQGVVTNEKLFF.